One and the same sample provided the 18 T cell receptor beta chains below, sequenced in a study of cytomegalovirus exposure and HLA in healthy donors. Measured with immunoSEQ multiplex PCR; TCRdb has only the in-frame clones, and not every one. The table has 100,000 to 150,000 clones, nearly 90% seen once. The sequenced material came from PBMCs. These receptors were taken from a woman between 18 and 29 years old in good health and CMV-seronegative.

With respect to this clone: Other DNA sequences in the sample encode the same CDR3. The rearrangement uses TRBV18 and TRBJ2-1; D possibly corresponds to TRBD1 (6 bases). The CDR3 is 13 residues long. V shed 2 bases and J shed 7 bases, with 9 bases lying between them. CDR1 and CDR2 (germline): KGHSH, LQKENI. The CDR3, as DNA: TGTGCCAGCTCACCAGACAGGAGTAATGAGCAGTTCTTC. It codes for CASSPDRSNEQFF. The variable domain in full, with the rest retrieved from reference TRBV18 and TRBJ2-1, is NAGVMQNPRHLVRRRGQEARLRCSPMKGHSHVYWYRQLPEEGLKFMVYLQKENIIDESGMPKERFSAEFPKEGPSILRIQQVVRGDSAAYFCASSPDRSNEQFFGPGTRLTVL.

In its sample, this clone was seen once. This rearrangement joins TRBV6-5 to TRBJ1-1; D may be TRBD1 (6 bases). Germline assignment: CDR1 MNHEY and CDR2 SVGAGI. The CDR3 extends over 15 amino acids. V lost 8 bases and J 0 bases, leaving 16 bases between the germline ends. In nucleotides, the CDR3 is TGTGCCAGCGGACAGACAGAACAAATGAACACTGAAGCTTTCTTT. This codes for CASGQTEQMNTEAFF.

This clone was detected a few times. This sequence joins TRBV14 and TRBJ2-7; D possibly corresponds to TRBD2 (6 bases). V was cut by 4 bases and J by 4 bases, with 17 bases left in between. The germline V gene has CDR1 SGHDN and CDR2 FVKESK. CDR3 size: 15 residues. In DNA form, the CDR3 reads TGTGCCAGCAGCCTTTGGGACGGGGGTGTATACGAGCAGTACTTC. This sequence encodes CASSLWDGGVYEQYF.

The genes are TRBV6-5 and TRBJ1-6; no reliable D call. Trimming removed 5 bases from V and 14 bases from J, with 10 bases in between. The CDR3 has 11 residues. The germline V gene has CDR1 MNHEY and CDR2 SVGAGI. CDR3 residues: CASSDRGTLHF. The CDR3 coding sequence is TGTGCCAGCAGTGATCGGGGTACCCTCCACTTT.

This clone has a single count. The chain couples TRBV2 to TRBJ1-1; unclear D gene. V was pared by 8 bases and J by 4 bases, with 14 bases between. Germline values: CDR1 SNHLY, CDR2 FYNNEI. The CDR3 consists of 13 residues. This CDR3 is CASEVELGTEAFF. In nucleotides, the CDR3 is TGTGCCAGCGAGGTAGAGCTTGGCACTGAAGCTTTCTTT.

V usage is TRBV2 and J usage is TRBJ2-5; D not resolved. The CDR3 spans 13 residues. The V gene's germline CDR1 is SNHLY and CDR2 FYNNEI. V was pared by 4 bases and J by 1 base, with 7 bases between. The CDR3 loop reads CASSANFQETQYF. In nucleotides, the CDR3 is TGTGCCAGCAGTGCAAACTTCCAAGAGACCCAGTACTTC.

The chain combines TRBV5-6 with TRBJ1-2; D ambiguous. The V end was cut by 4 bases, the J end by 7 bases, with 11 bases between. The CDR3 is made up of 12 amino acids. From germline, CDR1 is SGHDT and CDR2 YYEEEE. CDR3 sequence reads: CASSPWPGGYTF. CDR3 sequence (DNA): TGTGCCAGCAGCCCATGGCCTGGTGGCTACACCTTC.

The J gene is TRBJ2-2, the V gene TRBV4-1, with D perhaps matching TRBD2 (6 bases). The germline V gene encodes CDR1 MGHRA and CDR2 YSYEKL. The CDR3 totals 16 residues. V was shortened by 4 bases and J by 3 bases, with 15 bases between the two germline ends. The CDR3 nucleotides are TGCGCCAGCAGCCCCGTGGGCAGGGACTACACCGGGGAGCTGTTTTTT. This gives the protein CASSPVGRDYTGELFF.

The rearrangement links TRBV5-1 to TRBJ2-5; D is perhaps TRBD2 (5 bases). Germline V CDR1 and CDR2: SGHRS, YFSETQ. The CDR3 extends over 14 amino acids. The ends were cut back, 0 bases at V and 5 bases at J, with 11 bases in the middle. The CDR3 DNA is TGCGCCAGCAGCTTGGACCGGGATGGGGAGACCCAGTACTTC. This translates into CASSLDRDGETQYF.

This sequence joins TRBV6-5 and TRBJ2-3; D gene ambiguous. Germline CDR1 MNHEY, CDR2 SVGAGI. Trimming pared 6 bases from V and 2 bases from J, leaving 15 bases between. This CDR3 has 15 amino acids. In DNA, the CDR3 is TGTGCCAGCAGCCCCCCGGGTTACTCCACAGATACGCAGTATTTT. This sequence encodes CASSPPGYSTDTQYF.

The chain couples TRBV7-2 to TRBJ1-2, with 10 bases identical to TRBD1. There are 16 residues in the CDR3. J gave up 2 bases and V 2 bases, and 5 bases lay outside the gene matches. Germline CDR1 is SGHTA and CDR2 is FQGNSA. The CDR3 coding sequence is TGTGCCAGCAGCTTATCTCGGGACAGGGGAAACTATGGCTACACCTTC. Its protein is CASSLSRDRGNYGYTF.

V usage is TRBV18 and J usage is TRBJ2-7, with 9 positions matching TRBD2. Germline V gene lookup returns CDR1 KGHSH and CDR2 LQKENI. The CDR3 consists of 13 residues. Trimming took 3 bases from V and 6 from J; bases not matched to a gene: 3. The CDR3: CASSPLAGIEQYF. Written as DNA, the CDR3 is TGTGCCAGCTCACCGCTAGCGGGGATCGAGCAGTACTTC. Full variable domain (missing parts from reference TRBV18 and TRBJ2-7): NAGVMQNPRHLVRRRGQEARLRCSPMKGHSHVYWYRQLPEEGLKFMVYLQKENIIDESGMPKERFSAEFPKEGPSILRIQQVVRGDSAAYFCASSPLAGIEQYFGPGTRLTVT.

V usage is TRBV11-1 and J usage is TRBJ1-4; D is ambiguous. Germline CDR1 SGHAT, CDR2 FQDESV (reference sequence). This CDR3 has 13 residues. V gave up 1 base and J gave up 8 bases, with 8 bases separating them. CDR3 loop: CASSLGSGEKLFF. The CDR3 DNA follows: TGTGCCAGCAGCTTAGGATCGGGGGAAAAACTGTTTTTT.

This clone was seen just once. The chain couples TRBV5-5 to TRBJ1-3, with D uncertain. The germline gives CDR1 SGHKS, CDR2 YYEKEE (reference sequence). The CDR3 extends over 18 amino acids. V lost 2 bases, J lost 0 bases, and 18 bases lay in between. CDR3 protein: CASSFPYWSESSGNTIYF. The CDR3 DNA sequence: TGTGCCAGCAGCTTCCCGTATTGGTCCGAGAGCTCTGGAAACACCATATATTTT.

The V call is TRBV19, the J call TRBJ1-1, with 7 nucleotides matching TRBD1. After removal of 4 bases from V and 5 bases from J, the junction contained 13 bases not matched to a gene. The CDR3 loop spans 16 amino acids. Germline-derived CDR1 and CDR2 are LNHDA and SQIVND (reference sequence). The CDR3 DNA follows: TGTGCCAGTAGTAGGATACGACAGGGCGTGGGGACTGAAGCTTTCTTT. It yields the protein CASSRIRQGVGTEAFF.

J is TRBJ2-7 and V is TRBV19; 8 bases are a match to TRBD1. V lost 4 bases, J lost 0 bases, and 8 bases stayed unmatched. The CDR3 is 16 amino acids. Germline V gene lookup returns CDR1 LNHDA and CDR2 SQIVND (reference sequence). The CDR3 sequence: CASSSPGTGDSYEQYF. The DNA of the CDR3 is TGTGCCAGTAGTAGCCCCGGGACAGGAGACTCCTACGAGCAGTACTTC.

CDR3 DNA sequence: TGTGCCAGCAGCTTAGGAGGCGCAGAAAACTATGGCTACACCTTC. Its translation: CASSLGGAENYGYTF. This sequence joins TRBV11-3 and TRBJ1-2; D not certain. V lost 1 base, J lost 2 bases, and 11 bases lay in between. Germline V CDR1 and CDR2: SGHNT, YENEEA. CDR3 size: 15 residues. Full variable domain (missing parts from reference TRBV11-3 and TRBJ1-2): EAGVVQSPRYKIIEKKQPVAFWCNPISGHNTLYWYLQNLGQGPELLIRYENEEAVDDSQLPKDRFSAERLKGVDSTLKIQPAELGDSAVYLCASSLGGAENYGYTFGSGTRLTVV.

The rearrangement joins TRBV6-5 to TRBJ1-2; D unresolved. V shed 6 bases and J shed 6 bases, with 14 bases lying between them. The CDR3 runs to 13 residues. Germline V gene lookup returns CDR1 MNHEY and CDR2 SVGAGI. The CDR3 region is CASRRTGYDGYTF. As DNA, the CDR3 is TGTGCCAGCAGACGGACGGGGTATGATGGCTACACCTTC.